This T cell receptor beta chain was sequenced in a study of T cells in Graves' hyperthyroidism and ophthalmopathy. Study background: Peripheral blood sampling occurred at initial diagnosis, before any treatment.

The CDR3 extends over 13 amino acids. V was trimmed by 2 bases and J by 6 bases, leaving 10 bases between them. Germline-derived CDR1 and CDR2 are SGHVS and FQNEAQ. This clonotype came up many times. Amplified TCR beta CDR3 regions came from RNA transcripts. The study used the HTBI primer set for a first-round RT-PCR of the TCR CDR3. MiXCR, applied by TCRdb to the multiplex PCR reads, yields one record per CDR3 protein. The table shows approximately 600,000 distinct CDR3 sequences, with 20% occurring only once. The chain combines TRBV7-8 with TRBJ1-1, with D possibly being TRBD1 (5 bases). The TCR comes from a man between 25 and 39 years old with Graves' ophthalmopathy. The specimen sequenced was blood. The CDR3: CASSLFRDAEAFF. In DNA, the CDR3 is TGTGCCAGCAGCTTATTCAGGGATGCTGAAGCTTTCTTT.